This T cell receptor (beta chain) was sequenced for a study of cytomegalovirus exposure and HLA in healthy donors (dated by TCRdb to 2016 to 2017). About the investigation overall: In an earlier analysis of 550 to 750 of the donors, 276 Gb of sequence data and just under 120 million unique TCR beta sequences from about 179 million T cells were reported. In an earlier analysis of a few hundred of the donors, high-throughput TCR beta sequencing was used to judge whether each TCR beta V gene segment behaved as functional or pseudogenic. On average, roughly 240,000 unique TCR beta nucleotide sequences were sequenced per donor among 398 genotyped donors of the cohort, with roughly 20% of those sequences being non-productive. HLA typing covered class I and class II loci at four-digit resolution. About five DR-DQ haplotypes were handled as single units for association and clustering because linkage in the cohort was strong. The study aimed to test whether cataloging public T cell receptors could reveal signatures of past pathogen exposure. Alongside the repertoire data, information on donor age, sex, ethnicity and CMV serostatus was compiled. The later analysis used no new phenotypic data to find candidate immune exposures, relying instead on TCR beta sequences and their occurrence across donors. A later genetic analysis used genome-wide SNP genotypes for 398 of the 666 donors, treating that subset as a discovery cohort. To study patterns of TCR occurrence, a later analysis re-analyzed previously published TCR beta repertoires from 650 to 750 donors and added high-resolution HLA genotyping. Typing coverage differed by locus: A, B, C, DRB1 and DQB1 were typed in about 620-630 donors, DQA1 in about 500, DPA1 in 600 to 610, and DPB1 in 472. The genetic ancestry cluster associated with self-reported Caucasian donors included 65% to 90% of the roughly 390 genotyped donors. Using immunosequencing, the study profiled T cell repertoires from about 620 subjects and related those repertoires to cytomegalovirus serostatus. Every repertoire in the discovery cohort had been generated on one and the same sequencing platform. Besides the first cohort of roughly 700 subjects, a separate validation cohort made up of about 120 different subjects was used. To predict cytomegalovirus infection status, the study brought together high-throughput TCR immunosequencing, statistical association of individual TCRs with disease status, and machine learning. An early release that covered some 640 HLA-typed donors contained around 300 gigabases of sequencing data and approximately 85 million unique TCR sequences.

This clone was recorded a few times. Which antigen it targets is not known. No clone much larger than this one lies a single base away; base qualities are absent. The CDR3, cysteine through phenylalanine, is 14 amino acids long. Of all the DNA, just the CDR3 is kept, 42 bases in frame from base 1. Unmatched junction bases come to 4, with V trimmed by 3 bases and J by 4 bases. From the germline V gene, CDR1 is MGHRA and CDR2 is YSYEKL. Libraries were prepared through the immunoSEQ multiplex PCR assay. For the multiplex PCR, a mixture combining 60 forward primers for TCR Vbeta segments and 13 reverse primers for TCR Jbeta segments was used. The CDR3 region of rearranged TCR beta genes was amplified from genomic DNA with a multiplex PCR assay. On the Illumina HiSeq System, the amplified TCR beta libraries were sequenced as 87-base-pair reads. As for how the authors treated the data: Across the 600 to 700 repertoires, a later analysis counted some 81 million unique TCR beta chains, 9.5 million to 12 million of which were shared by at least two donors. Raw reads were error-corrected and collapsed into unique sequences with a nearest-neighbor algorithm that merged closely related sequences to remove PCR and sequencing errors. CDR3 sequences were aligned to IMGT reference sequences to assign V, D and J gene segments. For a sequence to be retained, at least a six-nucleotide match to both a V gene segment and a J gene segment was required. Rearrangements were called productive when the CDR3 lacked stop codons and stayed in frame with V and J; all others were non-productive. Following IMGT convention, CDR3 was defined as the stretch from the second conserved V-encoded cysteine to the conserved J-encoded phenylalanine. Sequences without an unambiguous match to a single V gene segment were excluded from the earlier analysis of almost 600 of the donors. An earlier analysis of several hundred of the donors called V segments functional above 56.7% productive rearrangements and segregating when the between-donor standard deviation exceeded 5%. To diagnose cytomegalovirus status from the catalog of TCR beta chain sequences, a statistical classification framework was built. In a later analysis, TCR nucleotide sequences were compared against IMGT/GENE-DB human TR gene sequences so that V and J genes could be assigned. In a later analysis, CDR3 sequences and most-parsimonious VDJ recombination scenarios were assigned using the TCRdist pipeline. In a later analysis, each TCR beta chain was defined by its CDR3 amino acid sequence together with its V-gene family, and reads lacking a unique V-gene family were excluded. In a later analysis, 550 to 650 highly shared, low-generation-probability nucleotide sequences were removed to address suspected cross-contamination and a sequencing artifact. A later analysis calculated a clonal expansion index for each public chain from normalized within-repertoire ranks of inferred template counts. Generation probabilities in a later analysis came from a VDJ recombination model fitted to out-of-frame rearrangements, and those results were checked against IGoR. In a later analysis, hypergeometric tests were used to score TCR-TCR, TCR-HLA and TCR-CMV co-occurrence, with a repertoire-size bias correction applied to TCR pairs. A later analysis estimated false discovery rates by permuting HLA or CMV assignments 20 times. A later analysis grouped co-occurring TCRs with DBSCAN, adding TCRdist sequence similarity when clustering within HLA-allele-positive subsets. Co-occurrence clustering excluded repertoires with fewer than 30,000 or more than 120,000 public chains, plus five with anomalous nucleotide sharing. The table comes from immuneACCESS by way of TCRdb, which keeps in-frame sequences with V and J called. Part of the clones is missing from these tables; in studies checked, under half for an unresolved V gene and the rest for unknown reasons. That table supplies the V and J calls and clone size; D and trimming were determined from the DNA. This sample holds 170,000 or so clones; approximately 86% were observed only once. The biggest ten clones account for roughly 1.8% of the sample.

The cohort was made up of under 800 healthy bone marrow donors. At the time of sampling, all cohort members were nominally healthy, though unrecorded immune exposures were likely present. The donor tested CMV seronegative, placing the donor among the approximately 360 seronegative members of the cohort. Each donor provided a peripheral blood sample, and peripheral blood mononuclear cells were used for TCR beta sequencing. Genomic DNA extraction from the blood cell samples was performed with the Qiagen DNeasy Blood Extraction Kit. The full study reports these points: Some IMGT-functional V segments, including TRBV6-2 and TRBV6-3, could not be distinguished by the 87-base-pair reads and were therefore excluded. The only immune exposure information available for the cohort was CMV serostatus. Because HLA typing was missing for some donors at each locus, association tests included only the typed subset. In a later analysis, several top co-occurrence clusters were reported to appear linked to parvovirus B19, influenza, CMV and Epstein-Barr virus. This cohort had only TCR beta chains sequenced, and the lack of alpha or paired-chain data limited which features could be detected. Some 15 rarely observed V segments, including chromosome 9 orphons, were excluded from the earlier analysis of several hundred of the donors because counts were too low. Strong co-occurrence of HLA alleles, especially DR and DQ, made assigning TCR associations to individual alleles difficult. Cytomegalovirus status was reported to be diagnosed by the classifier with high specificity and sensitivity in both the original and validation cohorts. Most TCR sequences were seen in very few donors, while some public TCRs were found in many individuals. Linkage disequilibrium might explain the correlated functional status among segregating V segments, but an unknown experimental factor could not be excluded. A total of some 180 TCR beta chains were listed by the study as associated with cytomegalovirus. A group of highly shared sequence variants was considered likely to be a technical artifact of the sequencing pipeline. In a later analysis, HLA-associated TCR beta chains showed more clonal expansion and lower generation probabilities than non-associated chains that were equally common. According to a later analysis, most CMV-associated TCR beta chains appeared to be HLA-restricted, and the HLA associations seemed to be driven largely by CMV exposure. V-gene and J-gene trimming of TCR beta chains was associated with a missense DCLRE1C variant in a later genetic analysis, and the association was replicated in an independent cohort. The authors suggested that the approach could potentially be extended to other disease states and immunological phenotypes. A few of the identified cytomegalovirus-associated TCR beta chains were confirmed in vitro to be specific for cytomegalovirus antigens. A later analysis found that TCR association rates varied across HLA loci, with DRB1 alleles showing the most associated TCRs and HLA-C alleles the fewest. In a later analysis, 16,951 TCR beta sequences were associated with specific HLA alleles at a false discovery rate of 0.05. A later genetic analysis reported fewer N-insertions in productive TCRs among donors in an Asian-associated ancestry cluster than the 666-donor mean. Roughly uniform sequencing depth across donors was assumed in presence/absence analyses, although this assumption may not hold. Broadly in line with IMGT annotations, most TCR beta V segments showed up in productive rearrangements about 90% or about 30% of the time in an earlier analysis of 587 of the donors. A further reported finding was that TCR beta sequences accurately predicted the HLA-A and HLA-B alleles for most subjects in the first cohort.

The specimen was PBMCs. This sequence uses TRBV4-1 and TRBJ2-7; 9 central nucleotides agree with TRBD1. The origin of this receptor is a young woman in good health and CMV-seronegative. The DNA sequence is given as TGCGCCAGCAGCCATAACAGGGGGCGGTACGAGCAGTACTTC. This encodes CASSHNRGRYEQYF.